The 4 T cell receptor beta chains listed next were all sequenced from one sample in a study of blood T cells in healthy people across ages. PCR was performed a second time for about 7 to 11 cycles using a sample-barcoded 5' primer and a J-beta primer mix. One entry per CDR3 protein, called by TCRdb with MiXCR from the 5' RACE reads. Counted here are 600,000 to 900,000 distinct CDR3 sequences, roughly 24% occurring once; the ten biggest clones make up 3%. The same data also contributed to another study, on T cells of mothers and their children.

The specimen sequenced was blood. These receptors were obtained from a boy under 18 in good health.

This clonotype showed up just a few times. The rearrangement uses TRBV19 and TRBJ1-2; the match to TRBD1 covers 10 bases. The germline V gene encodes CDR1 LNHDA and CDR2 SQIVND (reference sequence). The CDR3 length is 16 residues. Losses at the gene ends were 6 bases for V and 5 bases for J; bases not matched to a gene: 12. DNA of the CDR3: TGTGCCAGTAGCGCCCGGGACAGGGGACTACCTTATGGCTACACCTTC. Translating it yields CASSARDRGLPYGYTF.

The rearrangement links TRBV7-6 to TRBJ2-6; TRBD1 agrees at 7 bases. The V and J ends lost 5 bases and 0 bases, in that order; junction bases with no gene match: 10. The CDR3 totals 18 residues. Germline-derived CDR1 and CDR2 are SGHVS and FNYEAQ. Written as DNA, the CDR3 is TGTGCCAGCAGCGTCGAACCGGGACAGATCTCTGGGGCCAACGTCCTGACTTTC. It codes for CASSVEPGQISGANVLTF.

Notes on this clonotype: It is likely a read error, because the conserved phenylalanine at the end of the CDR3 is missing. The V call is TRBV28, the J call TRBJ2-3; D perhaps matches TRBD2 (6 bases). V dropped 2 bases and J dropped 0 bases, with 12 bases sitting between them. CDR1 and CDR2 from the germline V gene are MDHEN and SYDVKM. The CDR3 runs to 16 residues. The CDR3 coding sequence is TGTGCCAGCAGTTTAGGGCGGGACCCTAGCACAGATACGCAGTATTTG. Its protein product is CASSLGRDPSTDTQYL.

The CDR3 here is CATRLRDNSPLHF. The CDR3 coding sequence is TGTGCCACCAGATTAAGGGATAATTCACCCCTCCACTTT. V gene TRBV15 combines with J gene TRBJ1-6; no definite D call. V was clipped by 6 bases and J by 5 bases, with 8 bases between them. CDR3 length: 13 residues. Germline CDR1 LNHNV, CDR2 YYDKDF (reference sequence). The full variable domain, in which reference TRBV15 and TRBJ1-6 provide the parts outside the CDR3, is DAMVIQNPRYQVTQFGKPVTLSCSQTLNHNVMYWYQQKSSQAPKLLFHYYDKDFNNEADTPDNFQSRRPNTSFCFLDIRSPGLGDTAMYLCATRLRDNSPLHFGNGTRLTVT.